These T cell receptor beta chains were read from a single sample in a study of cytomegalovirus exposure and HLA in healthy donors. Sequencing was performed with immunoSEQ multiplex PCR; in TCRdb, only in-frame clones are kept and a portion is missing. This sample's table has 130,000 or so clones. The specimen sequenced was PBMCs. Receptors originate from a woman between 18 and 29 years old in good health and CMV-seronegative. CDR3s include the opening cysteine and the closing phenylalanine or tryptophan. A D gene is named only where the DNA matches it firmly. Part of the rows lack a size; the others show once, few, many or a class for expanded clones.

d_call clone_size j_call cdr3_length v_call cdr3_nt cdr3_aa
. . TRBJ2-2 14 TRBV6-5 TGTGCCAGCAGTTACTCGAGAAGCACCGGGGAGCTGTTTTTT CASSYSRSTGELFF
TRBD2 . TRBJ2-2 15 TRBV2 TGTGCCAGCAGCGGGACTAGCGGGAGTCAGGGGGAGCTGTTTTTT CASSGTSGSQGELFF
. . TRBJ2-1 12 TRBV9 TGTGCCAGCAGCGTAGTGTTCGGTGAGCAGTTCTTC CASSVVFGEQFF
TRBD2 . TRBJ2-3 17 TRBV15 TGTGCCACCAGCAGACCCCAACTAGCGGGAGGGAGGAATACGCAGTATTTT CATSRPQLAGGRNTQYF
. . TRBJ2-5 13 TRBV6-1 TGTGCCAGCAGTGGCTTAGCGGAAGGGGCCCAGTACTTC CASSGLAEGAQYF
. . TRBJ2-2 16 TRBV7-2 TGTGCCAGCAGCCCAGGGGCCCCTAGAAACACCGGGGAGCTGTTTTTT CASSPGAPRNTGELFF
. . TRBJ2-1 12 TRBV30 TGTGCCTGGAGTAGTCCCCGGGGTGAGCAGTTCTTC CAWSSPRGEQFF
. . TRBJ2-2 15 TRBV7-2 TGTGCCAGCAGCTCCCATGTTAGGAACACCGGGGAGCTGTTTTTT CASSSHVRNTGELFF
. . TRBJ2-3 14 TRBV9 TGTGCCAGCAGCGCCTACCAGGGTGCAGATACGCAGTATTTT CASSAYQGADTQYF
TRBD1 . TRBJ2-3 15 TRBV5-6 TGTGCCAGCAGCCCGGGGACAGGGGAAGCAGATACGCAGTATTTT CASSPGTGEADTQYF
. . TRBJ1-1 15 TRBV11-2 TGTGCCAGCAGCTTAGTTGGAGGAGTGAACACTGAAGCTTTCTTT CASSLVGGVNTEAFF
. . TRBJ1-4 15 TRBV5-6 TGTGCCAGCAGCTTGAACAGTAATTCTTATGAAAAACTGTTTTTT CASSLNSNSYEKLFF
TRBD2 . TRBJ2-1 15 TRBV6-4 TGTGCCAGCAGTGACATAGCGGGAGTGGGAAATGAGCAGTTCTTC CASSDIAGVGNEQFF
TRBD1 . TRBJ1-1 11 TRBV20-1 TGCAGTTCCACAGGGGAGGCTGAAGCTTTCTTT CSSTGEAEAFF
. . TRBJ2-1 12 TRBV19 TGTGCCAGTAGTATTAATTGGAGTGAGCAGTTCTTC CASSINWSEQFF
. . TRBJ2-1 15 TRBV6-1 TGTGCCAGCCAGGGACTCCCCGGGGCCTACAATGAGCAGTTCTTC CASQGLPGAYNEQFF
. . TRBJ2-6 20 TRBV19 TGTGCCAGTAGCCTCGCACCCCGGCCAGGGGCGAACTCTGGGGCCAACGTCCTGACTTTC CASSLAPRPGANSGANVLTF
TRBD2 . TRBJ2-1 15 TRBV6-5 TGTGCCAGCAGTTACGGGACTAGCGGGAGGGATGGGGAGTTCTTC CASSYGTSGRDGEFF
. . TRBJ1-4 14 TRBV7-9 TGTGCCAGCAGCCCGACAGCCTTTAATGAAAAACTGTTTTTT CASSPTAFNEKLFF
TRBD1 . TRBJ2-7 14 TRBV28 TGTGCCAGCACCCCGACAGGGAAGTTTTACGAGCAGTACTTC CASTPTGKFYEQYF
TRBD2 . TRBJ2-2 15 TRBV2 TGTGCCAGCAGGGCTCTAGCGGTGGGGACCGGGGAGCTGTTTTTT CASRALAVGTGELFF
. . TRBJ2-6 16 TRBV6-4 TGTGCCAGCAGTGCTTCGGGTACCTCTGGGGCCAACGTCCTGACTTTC CASSASGTSGANVLTF
TRBD2 . TRBJ2-5 18 TRBV7-2 TGTGCCAGCAGCTCACCGGGACTAGCGGGACGAGGAGGAGAGACCCAGTACTTC CASSSPGLAGRGGETQYF
TRBD2 . TRBJ2-5 16 TRBV7-6 TGTGCCAGCAGCTCCGAGGGTAGCGGGAGATGGGAGACCCAGTACTTC CASSSEGSGRWETQYF
. . TRBJ1-3 14 TRBV6-5 TGTGCCAGCAGTTACTCCGTGTCTGGAAACACCATATATTTT CASSYSVSGNTIYF
. . TRBJ2-3 14 TRBV7-9 TGTGCCAGCAGCTTCGGCAGGGACACAGATACGCAGTATTTT CASSFGRDTDTQYF
TRBD1 . TRBJ2-2 16 TRBV4-2 TGTGCCAGCAGCCAAAACACCGGACAGGTTACCGGGGAGCTGTTTTTT CASSQNTGQVTGELFF
. . TRBJ1-5 17 TRBV7-2 TGTGCCAGCACCCTCAACCAAGGGGGAAATAGCAATCAGCCCCAGCATTTT CASTLNQGGNSNQPQHF
TRBD2 . TRBJ2-3 17 TRBV19 TGTGCCAGTAGTATCTCCCCGACTAGCGGGAGTTATGATACGCAGTATTTT CASSISPTSGSYDTQYF
. medium-sized TRBJ1-4 13 TRBV2 TGTGCCAGCAGTTTCGGGGAGAATGAAAAACTGTTTTTT CASSFGENEKLFF
TRBD1 . TRBJ1-1 16 TRBV7-9 TGTGCCAGCAGCCCCCTCGGACAGGAGTGGGACACTGAAGCTTTCTTT CASSPLGQEWDTEAFF
TRBD2 . TRBJ2-2 13 TRBV6-5 TGTGCCAGCAGTTACGGGGGGGACGGGGAGCTGTTTTTT CASSYGGDGELFF
TRBD1 . TRBJ2-2 17 TRBV4-3 TGCGCCAGCAGCCCATCTACCGGGACAGAGTACACCGGGGAGCTGTTTTTT CASSPSTGTEYTGELFF
TRBD1 . TRBJ1-2 13 TRBV19 TGTGCCAGTACTGAGACAGGGAGGCTTGGCTACACCTTC CASTETGRLGYTF
TRBD2 . TRBJ2-1 13 TRBV7-9 TGTGCCGCGGGGGAGCGGCGATACAATGAGCAGTTCTTC CAAGERRYNEQFF
. . TRBJ1-1 17 TRBV27 TGTGCCAGCAGTTTAAGCCGCTATGGAGGTACGAACACTGAAGCTTTCTTT CASSLSRYGGTNTEAFF
TRBD1 . TRBJ1-2 14 TRBV7-9 TGTGCCAGCAGCTTATCCGGGACAGCTTATGGCTACACCTTC CASSLSGTAYGYTF
TRBD1 . TRBJ1-2 17 TRBV30 TGTGCCTGGAGTGTACGAAGGACAGGGGTCGGAAACTATGGCTACACCTTC CAWSVRRTGVGNYGYTF
. . TRBJ2-7 13 TRBV19 TGTGCCAGTAGTCTAAGGACATTGGGCGAGCAGTACTTC CASSLRTLGEQYF
. . TRBJ2-2 16 TRBV19 TGTGCCAGTAGTATAATAGGGCAGGGGACCGTCGGGGAGCTGTTTTTT CASSIIGQGTVGELFF
. . TRBJ1-3 13 TRBV29-1 TGCAGCGTCGCGGCTAGTTCTGGAAACACCATATATTTT CSVAASSGNTIYF